This entry features one TCR beta chain sequence. The sample is drawn from a study of blood T cell repertoires in COVID-19. As for the study in general: Samples of COVID-19 (acute and convalescent) were obtained from the United States, Italy and Spain. PBMCs, B-cell-depleted T cells, or T cells provided the cDNA or gDNA that made up the material.

In the study's own analysis: Estimated nucleated cell counts came from reference gene primer amplification. Using immunoSEQ multiplex PCR, the repertoire was profiled, and TCRdb retains in-frame clones only, with some absent. V and J calls and clone size are copied from that table; D and trimming were computed from the DNA. The data hold 120,000 or so clones, with approximately 86% observed a single time. The CDR3 is 15 amino acids. CDR1 KGHSH and CDR2 LQKENI come from the germline V gene. V lost 6 bases, J lost 3 bases, and 17 bases lay in between. This sequence was found in a woman in her forties or fifties with active or convalescent COVID-19. The gene calls are TRBV18 and TRBJ1-2, with D perhaps TRBD1 (5 bases). The sample taken for sequencing was peripheral blood. This chain's CDR3 is CASSPNSGIHYGYTF. The CDR3 DNA sequence: TGTGCCAGCTCTCCCAATTCAGGGATCCACTATGGCTACACCTTC. Full variable domain (outside the CDR3, taken from reference TRBV18 and TRBJ1-2): NAGVMQNPRHLVRRRGQEARLRCSPMKGHSHVYWYRQLPEEGLKFMVYLQKENIIDESGMPKERFSAEFPKEGPSILRIQQVVRGDSAAYFCASSPNSGIHYGYTFGSGTRLTVV.